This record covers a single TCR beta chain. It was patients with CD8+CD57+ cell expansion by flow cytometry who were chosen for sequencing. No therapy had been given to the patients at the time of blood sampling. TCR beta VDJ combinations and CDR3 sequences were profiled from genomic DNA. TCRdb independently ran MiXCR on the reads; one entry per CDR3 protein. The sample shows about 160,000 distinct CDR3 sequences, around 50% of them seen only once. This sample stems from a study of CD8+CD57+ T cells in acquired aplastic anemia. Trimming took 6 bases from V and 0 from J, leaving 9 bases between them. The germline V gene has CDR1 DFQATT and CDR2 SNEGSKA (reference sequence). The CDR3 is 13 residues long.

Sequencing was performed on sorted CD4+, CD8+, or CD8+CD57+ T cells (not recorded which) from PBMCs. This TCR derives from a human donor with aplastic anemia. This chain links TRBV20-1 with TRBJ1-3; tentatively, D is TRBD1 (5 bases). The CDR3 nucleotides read TGCAGTGCCACAGGTATCTCTGGAAACACCATATATTTT. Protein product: CSATGISGNTIYF.